These 10 T cell receptor beta chains share one sample of origin, sequenced in a study of blood T cell repertoires in COVID-19. Repertoires were generated with immunoSEQ multiplex PCR, while TCRdb's copy carries only in-frame clones and drops some. The table lists about 180,000 clones, approximately 85% of them singletons. The sample taken for sequencing was peripheral blood. These receptors were obtained from a woman aged 80 or over with acute or convalescent COVID-19.

As concerns this clone: The junction differs from germline at one of its ends, possibly a read error. The genes are TRBV5-4 and TRBJ1-1, with D possibly being TRBD1 (5 bases). This CDR3 contains 14 residues. Germline V gene sequence: CDR1 SGHNT, CDR2 YYREEE (reference sequence). CDR3: CARSRGGVNTEAFF. The DNA for the CDR3 is TGTGCCCGCAGCCGGGGGGGGGTAAACACTGAAGCTTTCTTT. Combining the CDR3 with reference TRBV5-4 and TRBJ1-1 gives the whole variable domain ETGVTQSPTHLIKTRGQQVTLRCSSQSGHNTVSWYQQALGQGPQFIFQYYREEENGRGNFPPRFSGLQFPNYSSELNVNALELDDSALYLCARSRGGVNTEAFFGQGTRLTVV.

The chain joins TRBV12-3 or TRBV12-4 to TRBJ2-1; D is unresolved. V was trimmed by 5 bases and J by 9 bases, leaving 14 bases between them. This CDR3 is built from 13 residues. In DNA form, the CDR3 reads TGTGCCAGCAGTGTGTCCTCTGCGCGTGAGCAGTTCTTC. Encoded protein: CASSVSSAREQFF.

This clone came up once. The rearrangement links TRBV27 to TRBJ2-1; possibly TRBD1 for D (6 bases). Trimming stripped 5 bases from V and 3 bases from J, with 14 bases between. Germline V gene data show CDR1 as MNHEY and CDR2 as SMNVEV (reference sequence). The CDR3 consists of 15 residues. In DNA form, the CDR3 reads TGTGCCAGCAGTGAATCCAGGGGATTCTACAATGAGCAGTTCTTC. Translated: CASSESRGFYNEQFF.

The chain joins TRBV10-3 to TRBJ1-2; unclear D gene. The CDR3 runs to 12 residues. The ends were cut back, 2 bases at V and 4 bases at J, with 5 bases in the middle. The germline CDR1 and CDR2 sequences are ENHRY and SYGVKD. Here the CDR3 reads CAISEGPYGYTF. CDR3 in DNA: TGTGCCATCAGTGAGGGGCCCTATGGCTACACCTTC.

V usage is TRBV4-2 and J usage is TRBJ1-1; TRBD1 matches at 7 bases. The CDR3 has 16 amino acids. The V segment lost 2 bases and the J segment 3 bases; nucleotides outside the gene matches: 9. Germline V gene sequence: CDR1 LGHNA, CDR2 YNFKEQ. The CDR3 DNA is TGTGCCAGCAGCCAAAATCGACAGGGAATGGACACTGAAGCTTTCTTT. Protein product: CASSQNRQGMDTEAFF.

J is TRBJ1-5 and V is TRBV6-5, with 9 bases identical to TRBD1. Germline lookup yields CDR1 MNHEY and CDR2 SVGAGI. The trim removed 6 bases at V and 7 bases at J, leaving 10 bases unmatched. The CDR3 extends over 15 amino acids. The CDR3 coding sequence is TGTGCCAGCAGCCCATTGACAGGGGGAAGCCAGCCCCAGCATTTT. Protein sequence: CASSPLTGGSQPQHF.

This chain joins TRBV7-9 and TRBJ2-2; 7 positions agree with TRBD2. Germline V gives CDR1 SEHNR, CDR2 FQNEAQ (reference sequence). J gave up 6 bases and V 5 bases, and 9 bases lay outside the gene matches. CDR3 length: 15 amino acids. The CDR3 is CASSRTSSSSGELFF. CDR3 nucleotide sequence: TGTGCCAGCAGCCGGACTAGTTCTAGTTCCGGGGAGCTGTTTTTT. The whole variable domain, filled in from reference TRBV7-9 and TRBJ2-2, reads DTGVSQNPRHKITKRGQNVTFRCDPISEHNRLYWYRQTLGQGPEFLTYFQNEAQLEKSRLLSDRFSAERPKGSFSTLEIQRTEQGDSAMYLCASSRTSSSSGELFFGEGSRLTVL.

The chain is built from TRBV12-5 and TRBJ2-5, with D possibly TRBD2 on 5 matching bases. Trimming removed 3 bases from V and 4 bases from J, with 9 bases in between. Germline-derived CDR1 and CDR2 are LGHNT and FRNRAP. The length of the CDR3 is 13 residues. The CDR3 nucleotides read TGTGCTAGTGGTTTACTAGAGCTAGAGACCCAGTACTTC. This gives the protein CASGLLELETQYF.

This chain links TRBV7-2 with TRBJ1-6; no clear D. The CDR3 has 15 residues. The germline V and J ends were trimmed by 2 bases and 2 bases, with 7 bases remaining between them. Germline CDR1 SGHTA, CDR2 FQGNSA. The CDR3 coding sequence is TGTGCCAGCAGCTTATTATCAGCCTATAATTCACCCCTCCACTTT. Amino acids: CASSLLSAYNSPLHF.

The V and J genes are TRBV6-5 and TRBJ1-1; D gene uncertain. The CDR3 contains 14 residues. Trimming stripped 7 bases from V and 10 bases from J, with 22 bases between. Germline values: CDR1 MNHEY, CDR2 SVGAGI. CDR3 sequence reads: CASTPTQATRGAFF. The CDR3 DNA reads as TGTGCCAGCACCCCCACCCAGGCCACGCGTGGAGCTTTCTTT.